These T cell receptor beta chains were read from a single sample in a study of shared clonotypes between healthy human individuals. Some clones are missing from TCRdb's copy, which holds only in-frame ones; the method was immunoSEQ multiplex PCR. The sample has more than 2 million clones; approximately 95% are singletons. Sequencing was done on a sample of naive CD4+ T cells sorted from blood. All receptors come from a young man in good health. The CDR3 runs from the conserved cysteine through the conserved F or W. A D gene is named only where the DNA matches it firmly. Clone size is shown for a subset of rows, as once, few, many or a class of expanded clone.

d_gene	j_gene	v_gene	abundance	CDR3nt	CDR3aa
-	TRBJ1-3	TRBV18	-	TGTGCCAGCTCAGAATCGGTAGGGACTGGAAACACCATATATTTT	CASSESVGTGNTIYF
-	TRBJ2-7	TRBV28	-	TGTGCCAGCAGTAGACAGAACTCAAACTCCTACGAGCAGTACTTC	CASSRQNSNSYEQYF
TRBD2	TRBJ2-1	TRBV12-5	-	TGTGCTCGTGGTCCCCGACTAGCGGGAGATAATGAGCAGTTCTTC	CARGPRLAGDNEQFF
TRBD1	TRBJ2-7	TRBV4-1	-	TGCGCCAGCAGCCAAGTCGGACAGGGGGCGAGAGAGCAGTACTTC	CASSQVGQGAREQYF
-	TRBJ1-1	TRBV18	-	TGTGCCAGCTCACCACCCGAAGGGGCCGGGGCTTTCTTT	CASSPPEGAGAFF
TRBD1	TRBJ1-2	TRBV5-4	once	TGTGCCAGCAGCTTTATCGGGACAGACTATGGCTACACCTTC	CASSFIGTDYGYTF
-	TRBJ1-3	TRBV6-5	once	TGTGCCAGCAGTTACAGTCCTGGAAACACCATATATTTT	CASSYSPGNTIYF
-	TRBJ2-5	TRBV11-2	-	TGTGCCAGCAGCTTCGGGGTAGCTGAGACCCAGTACTTC	CASSFGVAETQYF
TRBD2	TRBJ2-2	TRBV7-7	-	TGTGCTAGCAGCAGGGCTAGCGGGGGGTCCGGGGAGCTGTTTTTT	CASSRASGGSGELFF
TRBD1	TRBJ2-1	TRBV29-1	-	TGCAGCGTTGAAGCCTCCTCGGGGACAGGGTATGAGCAGTTCTTC	CSVEASSGTGYEQFF
-	TRBJ1-5	TRBV10-3	-	TGTGCCATCAGTGAGTCAGGGGGCAATCAGCCCCAGCATTTT	CAISESGGNQPQHF
-	TRBJ2-2	TRBV6-1	-	TGTGCCAGCAGTGAAGTCGGCCGGGAGCTGTTTTTT	CASSEVGRELFF
-	TRBJ2-3	TRBV5-1	once	TGCGCCAGCAGCTTGGATGCAGATACGCAGTATTTT	CASSLDADTQYF
-	TRBJ2-7	TRBV19	-	TGTGCCAGTAGTCCTGACGAGAGGACCTACGAGCAGTACTTC	CASSPDERTYEQYF
TRBD1	TRBJ1-3	TRBV30	-	TGTGCCAGCGGACAGGGAAACTCTGGAAACACCATATATTTT	CASGQGNSGNTIYF
-	TRBJ1-4	TRBV6-1	-	TGTGCCAGCAGTGAAGCGCTCAGGGGCAGACTTTTTGCAACTAATGAAAAACTGTTTTTT	CASSEALRGRLFATNEKLFF
TRBD2	TRBJ2-2	TRBV10-3	-	TGTGCCATCAGTGAGGGGTTTGGACTAGTGAACACCGGGGAGCTGTTTTTT	CAISEGFGLVNTGELFF
-	TRBJ2-7	TRBV7-8	-	TGTGCCAGCAGCTTAGCGCAGGTTACCTACGAGCAGTACTTC	CASSLAQVTYEQYF
-	TRBJ2-1	TRBV10-3	-	TGTGCCATCAGTGAGACGCTACTACAGGGCACCGCAATAGCTGAGCAGTTCTTC	CAISETLLQGTAIAEQFF
TRBD1	TRBJ2-7	TRBV6-1	once	TGTGCCAGCATCCGGACAGGGAGCGAGCAGTACTTC	CASIRTGSEQYF
-	TRBJ2-5	TRBV5-4	-	TGTGCCAGCAGCTTGGGTGGGGCAGGTGGCATTCCCCGAGAGACCCAGTACTTC	CASSLGGAGGIPRETQYF
TRBD2	TRBJ2-1	TRBV27	-	TGTGCCAGCAGTACCAATATAAAAGGACTAGCGGGGGCCCCTCGAGTCGATGAGCAGTTCTTC	CASSTNIKGLAGAPRVDEQFF
-	TRBJ2-7	TRBV12-5	-	TGTGCTACTACTCGGTCGGGGGCGAGCTCCTACGAGCAGTACTTC	CATTRSGASSYEQYF
TRBD1	TRBJ1-6	TRBV30	-	TGTGCCTGTGGAGGACAGGGCTATGATAATTCACCCCTCCACTTT	CACGGQGYDNSPLHF
TRBD1	TRBJ1-2	TRBV18	-	TGTGCCAGCTCGCCGGACAGGGGTTATGGCTACACCTTC	CASSPDRGYGYTF
-	TRBJ2-5	TRBV6-6	-	TGTGCCAGCAGTTACTCGACCGGGGACCGAGAGACCCAGTACTTC	CASSYSTGDRETQYF
-	TRBJ1-1	TRBV5-1	-	TGCGCCAGCCACCCGGTAGGGGGCACTGAAGCTTTCTTT	CASHPVGGTEAFF
-	TRBJ1-6	TRBV28	few	TGTGCCAGCAGTTTACGGTCCTATAATTCACCCCTCCACTTT	CASSLRSYNSPLHF
-	TRBJ2-3	TRBV7-9	-	TGTGCCAGCAGCTTTTGGTTGGACACAGATACGCAGTATTTT	CASSFWLDTDTQYF
-	TRBJ1-6	TRBV5-8	-	TGTGCCAGCAGCTTGGACCCGGGGGACTATTCACCCCTCCACTTT	CASSLDPGDYSPLHF
TRBD2	TRBJ2-3	TRBV2	-	TGTGCCAGCAGTGCTAGCGGGTTCTTATCTAGCACAGATACGCAGTATTTT	CASSASGFLSSTDTQYF
-	TRBJ1-5	TRBV28	-	TGTGCCAGCAGTTTCCAACAGGGCACGGGCAATCAGCCCCAGCATTTT	CASSFQQGTGNQPQHF
TRBD1	TRBJ2-7	TRBV7-2	-	TGTGCCAGCAGCGGTCGACAGGGGAGGTCAGGCGAGCAGTACTTC	CASSGRQGRSGEQYF
-	TRBJ1-5	TRBV5-1	-	TGCGCCAGCAGCGCGAGCGGCACTGTTAATCAGCCCCAGCATTTT	CASSASGTVNQPQHF
-	TRBJ1-4	TRBV5-6	-	TGTGCCAGCAGCTTGACCGTTAATGAAAAACTGTTTTTT	CASSLTVNEKLFF
TRBD1	TRBJ2-7	TRBV15	-	TGTGCCACCAGCCCCCGGACAGGATCCTACGAGCAGTACTTC	CATSPRTGSYEQYF
-	TRBJ1-2	TRBV6-1	-	TGTGCCAGCAGTACCGAACCGGGCGGCGGGCAAGGCTACACCTTC	CASSTEPGGGQGYTF
-	TRBJ1-3	TRBV28	-	TGTGCCAGCAGTTTATCGCCAGGGCCTCCCAGAAACACCATATATTTT	CASSLSPGPPRNTIYF
TRBD1	TRBJ1-1	TRBV10-3	-	TGTGCCATCGGAACAGGGGATCCTGAAGCTTTCTTT	CAIGTGDPEAFF
-	TRBJ2-1	TRBV7-9	-	TGTGCCAGCAGCTTCGGGATAGCGGAGTACAATGAGCAGTTCTTC	CASSFGIAEYNEQFF
TRBD2	TRBJ2-3	TRBV5-1	-	TGCGCCAGCGCTCCCCGGGAGGGCCGCGCAGATACGCAGTATTTT	CASAPREGRADTQYF